This T cell receptor (beta chain) was recorded in a study of blood T cells in healthy people across ages. Study results and limitations: PBMCs went unsorted, and a conclusive naive versus antigen-experienced comparison was therefore prevented.

The CDR3 is made up of 15 amino acids. Germline CDR1 SGHAT, CDR2 FQNNGV. With 11 bases clipped from V and 4 bases from J, the junction kept 9 bases outside the gene matches. For this clonotype: The target antigen is unknown.

With a J-beta primer mix and a sample-barcoded 5' primer, a second PCR ran roughly 6 to 11 cycles. TCRdb re-analysed the 5' RACE reads in MiXCR, keeping a single row per CDR3 protein. This sample has 1,300,000 or so distinct CDR3 sequences, with 55% to 75% found just once. Specimen: blood. The chain carries TRBV11-2 and TRBJ2-1; 12 nucleotides agree with TRBD2. The clonotype was recovered from a man younger than 35 in good health. CDR3 protein: CACQASGRAYNEQFF. Written as DNA, the CDR3 is TGTGCCTGCCAGGCTAGCGGGAGGGCATACAATGAGCAGTTCTTC.